One and the same sample provided the 22 T cell receptor beta chains below, sequenced in a study of blood T cell repertoires in COVID-19. Some clones are missing from TCRdb's copy, which holds only in-frame ones; the method was immunoSEQ multiplex PCR. This table holds 250,000 to 300,000 clones, less than 90% found once. The sample consisted of peripheral blood. Receptors were obtained from a man aged 60 to 69 who had recovered from COVID-19.

This clone showed up just once. The V call is TRBV7-2, the J call TRBJ2-7; no clear D. This CDR3 region has 13 residues. Trimming removed 3 bases at V and 1 base at J, with 7 bases between. In germline, CDR1 is SGHTA, CDR2 FQGNSA. As DNA, the CDR3 is TGTGCCAGCAGCTTCCCCGGGTCCTACGAGCAGTACTTC. Translated: CASSFPGSYEQYF.

The V gene is TRBV7-9, the J gene TRBJ1-5; D is undetermined. The V gene lost 3 bases and the J gene lost 4 bases, with 10 bases spanning the gap. The CDR3 is made up of 14 amino acids. CDR1 and CDR2 (germline): SEHNR, FQNEAQ (reference sequence). The CDR3 spells CASSFAGGNQPQHF. In DNA, the CDR3 is TGTGCCAGCAGCTTCGCGGGTGGTAATCAGCCCCAGCATTTT.

The rearrangement links TRBV15 to TRBJ2-2; D is perhaps TRBD2 (5 bases). Trimming pared 3 bases from V and 6 bases from J, leaving 11 bases between. The germline V gene has CDR1 LNHNV and CDR2 YYDKDF (reference sequence). The CDR3 sequence is 14 residues long. CDR3 amino acids: CATSSDYPAGELFF. The CDR3 nucleotides are TGTGCCACCAGCAGTGACTACCCGGCCGGGGAGCTGTTTTTT. Based on the CDR3 plus reference TRBV15 and TRBJ2-2, the full variable domain is DAMVIQNPRYQVTQFGKPVTLSCSQTLNHNVMYWYQQKSSQAPKLLFHYYDKDFNNEADTPDNFQSRRPNTSFCFLDIRSPGLGDTAMYLCATSSDYPAGELFFGEGSRLTVL.

This chain links TRBV19 with TRBJ2-4; D is perhaps TRBD1 (5 bases). Germline loops: CDR1 LNHDA, CDR2 SQIVND (reference sequence). The CDR3 extends over 14 amino acids. Trimming took 6 bases from V and 4 from J, leaving 13 bases between them. The CDR3: CASSDRTIKNIQYF. CDR3 nucleotide sequence: TGTGCCAGTAGCGACAGAACGATTAAAAACATTCAGTACTTC.

This chain uses TRBV3-1 (or the pseudogene TRBV3-2) with TRBJ2-2, with 9 positions matching TRBD2. The germline V gene has CDR1 LGHDT and CDR2 YNNKEL (reference sequence). After removal of 4 bases from V and 6 bases from J, the junction contained 9 bases not matched to a gene. The CDR3 contains 16 residues. The CDR3 loop is CASSLQTSGFAGELFF. The CDR3 nucleotides read TGTGCCAGCAGCCTTCAGACTAGCGGCTTCGCCGGGGAGCTGTTTTTT.

The chain is built from TRBV29-1 and TRBJ2-5; the match to TRBD1 covers 8 bases. Trimming cost V 5 bases and J 4 bases; bases outside gene matches: 3. The germline V gene has CDR1 SQVTM and CDR2 ANQGSEA. The CDR3 has 12 residues. The CDR3 is CSVHTGGETQYF. DNA for the CDR3: TGCAGCGTTCATACAGGGGGAGAGACCCAGTACTTC.

The chain recombines TRBV24-1 with TRBJ1-3; D not certain. Trimming took 3 bases from V and 4 from J, leaving 12 bases between them. Germline CDR1 reads KGHDR; CDR2 reads SFDVKD. CDR3 length: 15 amino acids. CDR3 bases: TGTGCCACCAGTGATCCGGGGAGGACGGGAAACACCATATATTTT. This encodes CATSDPGRTGNTIYF.

The CDR3 DNA reads TGTGCCAGCAGCTTAGTTCGGTACACTGAAGCTTTCTTT. Translating it yields CASSLVRYTEAFF. The V gene is TRBV11-2, the J gene TRBJ1-1; D is uncertain. Deletions cut 1 base from V and 3 bases from J, with 6 bases between. The CDR3 sequence is 13 residues long. CDR1 SGHAT and CDR2 FQNNGV come from the germline V gene.

The chain is built from TRBV10-1 and TRBJ1-1; TRBD1 matches 9 bases. V lost 5 bases to trimming and J lost 5 bases; unmatched junction nucleotides: 15. Germline loops: CDR1 WNHNN, CDR2 SYGVQD (reference sequence). The CDR3 loop spans 17 amino acids. CDR3 sequence reads: CASSPGQGRMTGTEAFF. CDR3 DNA sequence: TGCGCCAGCAGTCCGGGACAGGGACGGATGACGGGAACTGAAGCTTTCTTT.

This chain uses TRBV4-1 with TRBJ2-3; 11 bases line up with TRBD2. Trimming at V came to 0 bases and at J to 3 bases, leaving 5 bases not matched to a gene. From germline, CDR1 is MGHRA and CDR2 YSYEKL. The CDR3 has 17 residues. This chain's CDR3 is CASSQEGRLAGTDTQYF. CDR3 nucleotides: TGCGCCAGCAGCCAAGAAGGGAGACTAGCGGGAACAGATACGCAGTATTTT.

The chain joins TRBV19 to TRBJ2-7; 10 nucleotides agree with TRBD2. The V and J ends lost 3 bases and 3 bases, in that order; junction bases with no gene match: 11. The CDR3 runs 17 residues. From germline, CDR1 is LNHDA and CDR2 SQIVND (reference sequence). The CDR3 protein is CASSIRVLAGMNYEQYF. The CDR3 bases are TGTGCCAGTAGTATTCGGGTACTAGCGGGGATGAACTACGAGCAGTACTTC.

The chain couples TRBV19 to TRBJ2-7; TRBD1 agrees at 8 bases. Germline-derived CDR1 and CDR2 are LNHDA and SQIVND (reference sequence). This CDR3 has 14 residues. Trimming at V came to 5 bases and at J to 2 bases, leaving 5 bases not matched to a gene. In nucleotides, the CDR3 is TGTGCCAGTAGTGACCGGACAGGGCCCTACGAGCAGTACTTC. Translating it yields CASSDRTGPYEQYF.

This clone was seen more than once but under ten times. The chain is built from TRBV18 and TRBJ1-1, with D possibly TRBD1 on 6 matching bases. This CDR3 region has 14 residues. V gave up 3 bases and J gave up 1 base, with 9 bases separating them. Germline V lookup: CDR1 KGHSH, CDR2 LQKENI. CDR3 loop: CASSPATGNTEAFF. In nucleotides, the CDR3 is TGTGCCAGCTCACCTGCGACAGGGAACACTGAAGCTTTCTTT.

V is TRBV7-8 and J is TRBJ1-6, with a tentative D call TRBD1 (6 bases). This CDR3 contains 16 residues. Germline values: CDR1 SGHVS, CDR2 FQNEAQ. The V end was cut by 5 bases, the J end by 10 bases, with 21 bases between. CDR3 DNA: TGTGCCAGCAGCCTCAGGTCCAACAGGGTACGGTCACCCCTCCACTTT. Protein: CASSLRSNRVRSPLHF. Complete variable domain (other parts from reference TRBV7-8 and TRBJ1-6): GAGVSQSPRYKVAKRGQDVALRCDPISGHVSLFWYQQALGQGPEFLTYFQNEAQLDKSGLPSDRFFAERPEGSVSTLKIQRTQQEDSAVYLCASSLRSNRVRSPLHFGNGTRLTVT.

The V gene is TRBV29-1, the J gene TRBJ2-3; D unclear. The length of the CDR3 is 12 residues. Trimming pared 3 bases from V and 0 bases from J, leaving 4 bases between. Germline-derived CDR1 and CDR2 are SQVTM and ANQGSEA. The CDR3, as DNA: TGCAGCGTTGACACTAGCACAGATACGCAGTATTTT. It encodes CSVDTSTDTQYF.

This clone was found once. This chain links TRBV21-1 with TRBJ1-3. TRBV21-1 counts as a pseudogene. This CDR3 comprises 18 residues. Here the CDR3 reads CASSWVSDWVNSGNTIYF. For the CDR3, the DNA is TGTGCCAGCAGCTGGGTTTCAGACTGGGTAAACTCTGGAAACACCATATATTTT.

The chain carries TRBV5-4 and TRBJ1-1; 12 bases are shared with TRBD1. Trimming took 5 bases from V and 1 from J; bases not matched to a gene: 6. The CDR3 contains 16 residues. Germline CDR1 reads SGHNT; CDR2 reads YYREEE (reference sequence). The CDR3 is CASRMGQGAPNTEAFF. The CDR3 DNA follows: TGTGCCAGCAGAATGGGACAGGGGGCGCCGAACACTGAAGCTTTCTTT.

The J gene is TRBJ2-7, the V gene TRBV5-1; maybe TRBD1 (5 bases). Trimming removed 4 bases from V and 3 bases from J, with 11 bases in between. Germline CDR1 is SGHRS and CDR2 is YFSETQ. This CDR3 spans 13 amino acids. The CDR3 here is CASSLGQLYEQYF. The DNA for the CDR3 is TGCGCCAGCAGCCTAGGACAACTCTACGAGCAGTACTTC.

This rearrangement joins TRBV28 to TRBJ2-7, with TRBD1 matching 7 bases. The CDR3 is 15 amino acids. V dropped 5 bases and J dropped 3; count of bases not matched to a gene: 10. The V gene's germline CDR1 is MDHEN and CDR2 SYDVKM. Here the CDR3 DNA reads TGTGCCAGCAGTCCATGGGCGACAGGGTTCTACGAGCAGTACTTC. Protein: CASSPWATGFYEQYF. The full variable domain, in which reference TRBV28 and TRBJ2-7 provide the parts outside the CDR3, is DVKVTQSSRYLVKRTGEKVFLECVQDMDHENMFWYRQDPGLGLRLIYFSYDVKMKEKGDIPEGYSVSREKKERFSLILESASTNQTSMYLCASSPWATGFYEQYFGPGTRLTVT.

CDR3 DNA: TGCAGCGTTGATGTGACTAGCGCCAAAGAGACCCAGTACTTC. This sequence encodes CSVDVTSAKETQYF. This chain joins TRBV29-1 and TRBJ2-5, with 8 bases fitting TRBD2. Trimming took 3 bases from V and 3 from J; bases not matched to a gene: 6. Germline CDR1 reads SQVTM; CDR2 reads ANQGSEA. The CDR3 consists of 14 residues.

The gene calls are TRBV5-1 and TRBJ2-5; D possibly corresponds to TRBD1 (6 bases). CDR3 size: 14 residues. Germline V lookup: CDR1 SGHRS, CDR2 YFSETQ. Trimming took 4 bases from V and 4 from J, leaving 14 bases between them. The CDR3 coding sequence is TGCGCCAGCAGCCTCAACAGGGAGACAGAGACCCAGTACTTC. This encodes CASSLNRETETQYF. Using reference TRBV5-1 and TRBJ2-5 for the parts outside the CDR3, the full variable domain is KAGVTQTPRYLIKTRGQQVTLSCSPISGHRSVSWYQQTPGQGLQFLFEYFSETQRNKGNFPGRFSGRQFSNSRSEMNVSTLELGDSALYLCASSLNRETETQYFGPGTRLLVL.

This chain joins TRBV5-1 and TRBJ1-1; the D gene is possibly TRBD1 (5 bases). CDR1 and CDR2 from the germline V gene are SGHRS and YFSETQ. The length of the CDR3 is 14 residues. V lost 5 bases, J lost 2 bases, and 13 bases lay in between. CDR3 nucleotide sequence: TGCGCCAGCAGGACGGAGACAGCAAACACTGAAGCTTTCTTT. This translates into CASRTETANTEAFF.